The 27 T cell receptor beta chains given below trace back to one sample, sequenced in a study of OX40 agonist ivuxolimab in advanced cancers. Method: immunoSEQ multiplex PCR; TCRdb's copy keeps in-frame clones and lacks some. The data show 57,000 or so clones, with 84% seen just once and almost 0.65% held by the top ten. The sequenced sample was CD4+ or CD8+ T cells sorted from blood, obtained in a trial of the OX40 agonist ivuxolimab. The source is an adult with an advanced solid tumor such as melanoma, head and neck, liver or kidney cancer.

The chain combines TRBV5-1 with TRBJ2-3; D not certain. Germline CDR1 SGHRS, CDR2 YFSETQ. The CDR3 has 14 residues. The V end was cut by 1 base, the J end by 1 base, with 7 bases between. CDR3 protein: CASSLNGGTDTQYF. As DNA, the CDR3 is TGCGCCAGCAGCTTGAATGGAGGCACAGATACGCAGTATTTT.

The chain carries TRBV9 and TRBJ2-3; 9 nucleotides agree with TRBD1. Per the germline V gene, CDR1 is SGDLS and CDR2 is YYNGEE. V was clipped by 4 bases and J by 2 bases; unmatched bases: 8. The CDR3 extends over 16 amino acids. The CDR3 nucleotides read TGTGCCAGCAGCAACCCGGACAGGGGCTCCACAGATACGCAGTATTTT. Translation gives CASSNPDRGSTDTQYF.

This clone was picked up one time. This sequence joins TRBV5-4 and TRBJ1-2; TRBD1 matches at 7 bases. The V segment lost 3 bases and the J segment 2 bases; nucleotides outside the gene matches: 7. CDR3 length: 15 amino acids. CDR1 SGHNT and CDR2 YYREEE come from the germline V gene (reference sequence). This CDR3 is CASSSQQGKNYGYTF. Written as DNA, the CDR3 is TGTGCCAGCAGCTCCCAACAGGGGAAAAACTATGGCTACACCTTC.

The chain links TRBV7-2 to TRBJ1-2; no clear D gene. The length of the CDR3 is 12 residues. V was shortened by 5 bases and J by 8 bases, with 12 bases between the two germline ends. The germline CDR1 and CDR2 sequences are SGHTA and FQGNSA. The CDR3 DNA follows: TGTGCCAGCAGCGACCCCGGCTGGGGCTACACCTTC. It codes for CASSDPGWGYTF. The complete variable domain, with remaining parts taken from reference TRBV7-2 and TRBJ1-2, reads GAGVSQSPSNKVTEKGKDVELRCDPISGHTALYWYRQSLGQGLEFLIYFQGNSAPDKSGLPSDRFSAERTGGSVSTLTIQRTQQEDSAVYLCASSDPGWGYTFGSGTRLTVV.

This CDR3 reads CASSIVGGSTNTEAFF. CDR3 in DNA: TGTGCCAGTAGTATAGTAGGGGGCAGCACGAACACTGAAGCTTTCTTT. The chain employs TRBV19 and TRBJ1-1, with TRBD1 matching over 7 bases. V lost 1 base and J lost 1; bases outside the gene matches: 6. The CDR3 has 16 residues. Germline assignment: CDR1 LNHDA and CDR2 SQIVND (reference sequence).

The genes are TRBV28 and TRBJ2-5, with 8 bases matching TRBD2. The junction had 6 bases not matched to a gene; V was cut back by 2 bases and J by 4 bases. Germline loops: CDR1 MDHEN, CDR2 SYDVKM. The CDR3 totals 15 residues. This CDR3 is CASSLPRGGRETQYF. CDR3 sequence (DNA): TGTGCCAGCAGTTTACCCCGGGGGGGTAGAGAGACCCAGTACTTC.

A word on this clone: At one of its ends the junction is not consistent with the germline gene, which may arise from a read error. The genes are TRBV6-1 and TRBJ1-5; unclear D gene. Looked up from germline, CDR1 is MNHNS and CDR2 is SASEGT. This CDR3 has 12 amino acids. This CDR3 is CAISESNQPQHF. The CDR3 DNA is TGTGCCATCAGTGAGAGCAATCAGCCCCAGCATTTT.

The chain couples TRBV4-3 to TRBJ1-6, with 8 nucleotides matching TRBD1. V lost 2 bases, J lost 7 bases, and 10 bases stayed unmatched. The germline gives CDR1 LGHNA, CDR2 YSLEER. The CDR3 extends over 17 amino acids. For the CDR3, the DNA is TGCGCCAGCAGCCAAAGGGCGCAGGGGGCCGGGAATTCACCCCTCCACTTT. It is translated as CASSQRAQGAGNSPLHF.

V usage is TRBV5-1 and J usage is TRBJ1-2; TRBD1 matches at 7 bases. The CDR3 has 14 residues. The V and J ends lost 4 bases and 5 bases, in that order; junction bases with no gene match: 8. The V gene's germline CDR1 is SGHRS and CDR2 YFSETQ. In DNA form, the CDR3 reads TGCGCCAGCAGCCCAGGGGGGCCCGAATATGGCTACACCTTC. Amino acids: CASSPGGPEYGYTF.

Turning to this clone: Other DNA sequences in this sample translate to the same CDR3. V is TRBV10-3 and J is TRBJ1-3; D is undetermined. V lost 6 bases and J lost 0, with 3 bases in between. The CDR3 extends over 12 amino acids. Germline V lookup: CDR1 ENHRY, CDR2 SYGVKD. Here the CDR3 reads CAIRGSGNTIYF. The CDR3 DNA reads as TGTGCCATCAGAGGCTCTGGAAACACCATATATTTT.

In its sample, this clone was seen once. One end of the junction varies from germline; a read error may be responsible. Other DNA variants within this sample encode the same CDR3. The genes are TRBV28 and TRBJ1-1, with D uncertain. The V gene's germline CDR1 is MDHEN and CDR2 SYDVKM. The CDR3 is 14 amino acids. The CDR3 sequence: CASSTALMNTEAFF. The CDR3, as DNA: TGTGCCAGCAGTACAGCCCTTATGAACACTGAAGCCTTCTTT.

This clone showed up just a few times. The rearrangement joins TRBV19 to TRBJ1-6; 7 bases align to TRBD1. CDR3 length: 17 residues. In germline, CDR1 is LNHDA, CDR2 SQIVND (reference sequence). The junction had 17 bases not matched to a gene; V was cut back by 7 bases and J by 8 bases. CDR3 protein: CASTQGQAGSNDSPLHF. The CDR3 region has the DNA TGTGCCAGTACCCAAGGACAGGCCGGCTCCAATGATTCACCCCTCCACTTT.

V usage is TRBV9 and J usage is TRBJ1-1; the D is unclear. Germline CDR1 is SGDLS and CDR2 is YYNGEE. The length of the CDR3 is 13 residues. Deletions cut 0 bases from V and 0 bases from J, with 3 bases between. CDR3 sequence (DNA): TGTGCCAGCAGCGTAGCGGTGAACACTGAAGCTTTCTTT. Translating it yields CASSVAVNTEAFF.

This chain connects TRBV9 to TRBJ2-2; D remains unclear. V dropped 0 bases and J dropped 0 bases, with 3 bases sitting between them. The germline V gene encodes CDR1 SGDLS and CDR2 YYNGEE. CDR3 length equals 14 residues. CDR3 bases: TGTGCCAGCAGCGTAGGCCCGAACACCGGGGAGCTGTTTTTT. This encodes CASSVGPNTGELFF.

This sequence joins TRBV6-6 and TRBJ1-2; D is uncertain. Germline V gene lookup returns CDR1 MNHNY and CDR2 SVGAGI (reference sequence). With 5 bases removed from V and 8 bases from J, the gap between germline ends came to 9 bases. CDR3 length: 11 amino acids. CDR3 bases: TGTGCCAGCAGTCGGACTATCGGCTACACCTTC. The encoded protein is CASSRTIGYTF.

This clone was counted only a few times. CDR3 sequence: CASSFSGDAGTVNEKLFF. The CDR3 DNA is TGTGCCAGCAGCTTCTCCGGGGACGCCGGGACGGTTAATGAAAAACTGTTTTTT. This chain links TRBV11-3 with TRBJ1-4; a possible D gene is TRBD1 (5 bases). Trimming removed 3 bases from V and 4 bases from J, with 21 bases in between. Germline V gives CDR1 SGHNT, CDR2 YENEEA. The CDR3 sequence is 18 residues long.

The rearrangement links TRBV5-6 to TRBJ2-7, with D perhaps TRBD2 (6 bases). The CDR3 sequence is 15 residues long. V shed 0 bases and J shed 6 bases, with 16 bases lying between them. CDR1 and CDR2 (germline): SGHDT, YYEEEE. As DNA, the CDR3 is TGTGCCAGCAGCTTGGGTTGGAGGGTGACCCGCGAGCAGTACTTC. Translation gives CASSLGWRVTREQYF.

The gene calls are TRBV7-9 and TRBJ1-1, with TRBD1 as a possible D gene (6 bases). V lost 1 base, J lost 1 base, and 10 bases lay in between. The germline V gene encodes CDR1 SEHNR and CDR2 FQNEAQ (reference sequence). The CDR3 totals 15 residues. The CDR3 nucleotides read TGTGCCAGCAGCTTAGTTGGCAGGGGGAACACTGAAGCTTTCTTT. Translation: CASSLVGRGNTEAFF.

The genes are TRBV5-8 and TRBJ1-6; 9 bases align to TRBD1. CDR1 SGHTS and CDR2 YDEGEE come from the germline V gene. J lost 7 bases, V lost 3 bases, and 2 bases had no gene match. CDR3 length: 14 residues. The chain's CDR3 is CASSSGQGNSPLHF. The CDR3 DNA is TGTGCCAGCAGCTCAGGACAGGGGAATTCACCCCTCCACTTT. The full variable domain, in which reference TRBV5-8 and TRBJ1-6 provide the parts outside the CDR3, is EAGVTQSPTHLIKTRGQQATLRCSPISGHTSVYWYQQALGLGLQFLLWYDEGEERNRGNFPPRFSGRQFPNYSSELNVNALELEDSALYLCASSSGQGNSPLHFGNGTRLTVT.

The gene calls are TRBV28 and TRBJ1-1, with 7 bases aligning to TRBD1. V shed 4 bases, J shed 0 bases, and the junction held 5 bases outside the gene matches. Germline V CDR1 and CDR2: MDHEN, SYDVKM. The CDR3 has 15 residues. CDR3 sequence: CASSSTGLLNTEAFF. CDR3 nucleotides: TGTGCCAGCAGTTCGACAGGGCTTCTGAACACTGAAGCTTTCTTT. The whole variable domain, filled in from reference TRBV28 and TRBJ1-1, reads DVKVTQSSRYLVKRTGEKVFLECVQDMDHENMFWYRQDPGLGLRLIYFSYDVKMKEKGDIPEGYSVSREKKERFSLILESASTNQTSMYLCASSSTGLLNTEAFFGQGTRLTVV.

This clone has a handful of counts. V usage is TRBV11-3 and J usage is TRBJ2-5; D may be TRBD2 (6 bases). The V end was cut by 5 bases, the J end by 6 bases, with 16 bases between. This CDR3 comprises 14 residues. CDR1 SGHNT and CDR2 YENEEA come from the germline V gene. As DNA, the CDR3 is TGTGCCAGCAGCCCGCCGGGGGTCGGACAGACCCAGTACTTC. Protein sequence: CASSPPGVGQTQYF.

V is TRBV19 and J is TRBJ1-5, with D perhaps matching TRBD1 (5 bases). Trimming stripped 5 bases from V and 7 bases from J, with 15 bases between. The V gene's germline CDR1 is LNHDA and CDR2 SQIVND (reference sequence). The CDR3 loop spans 14 amino acids. The CDR3 region is CASSALGRGQPQHF. DNA of the CDR3: TGTGCCAGTAGTGCCCTTGGAAGGGGACAGCCCCAGCATTTT. The full variable domain, rest sourced from reference TRBV19 and TRBJ1-5, is DGGITQSPKYLFRKEGQNVTLSCEQNLNHDAMYWYRQDPGQGLRLIYYSQIVNDFQKGDIAEGYSVSREKKESFPLTVTSAQKNPTAFYLCASSALGRGQPQHFGDGTRLSIL.

The chain carries TRBV28 and TRBJ2-5; D not resolved. V was pared by 2 bases and J by 5 bases, with 9 bases between. The CDR3 contains 13 residues. Germline V gene data show CDR1 as MDHEN and CDR2 as SYDVKM. As DNA, the CDR3 is TGTGCCAGCAGTTTAGGGGTCTTGGAGACCCAGTACTTC. This encodes CASSLGVLETQYF. The whole variable domain, remainder taken from reference TRBV28 and TRBJ2-5, is DVKVTQSSRYLVKRTGEKVFLECVQDMDHENMFWYRQDPGLGLRLIYFSYDVKMKEKGDIPEGYSVSREKKERFSLILESASTNQTSMYLCASSLGVLETQYFGPGTRLLVL.

A single count supports this clone. This sequence joins TRBV5-1 and TRBJ1-6; D gene uncertain. This CDR3 is 16 amino acids long. Germline V lookup: CDR1 SGHRS, CDR2 YFSETQ. The V end lost 3 bases, the J end lost 1 base, and 11 bases lay between the germline ends. Here the CDR3 reads CASSSTDPSYNSPLHF. The CDR3 nucleotides are TGCGCCAGCAGCTCGACGGATCCATCCTATAATTCACCCCTCCACTTT.

The chain couples TRBV5-4 to TRBJ2-3; no clear D gene. V lost 5 bases, J lost 0 bases, and 10 bases lay in between. Germline V gives CDR1 SGHNT, CDR2 YYREEE (reference sequence). This CDR3 spans 14 amino acids. CDR3 protein: CASRHASSTDTQYF. CDR3 DNA sequence: TGTGCCAGCAGGCACGCCAGTAGCACAGATACGCAGTATTTT.

The rearrangement uses TRBV15 and TRBJ2-2, with D possibly TRBD1 on 6 matching bases. Germline V CDR1 and CDR2: LNHNV, YYDKDF (reference sequence). Trimming removed 6 bases from V and 1 base from J, with 9 bases in between. The length of the CDR3 is 14 residues. The CDR3 DNA reads as TGTGCCACCAGTGGGGGCGGGAACACCGGGGAGCTGTTTTTT. Translated, it gives CATSGGGNTGELFF.

The chain uses TRBV5-6 and TRBJ2-1, with 7 positions matching TRBD1. The V gene end was trimmed by 2 bases and the J gene end by 7 bases; junction bases not matched to a gene: 9. CDR1 and CDR2 (germline): SGHDT, YYEEEE. The CDR3 consists of 15 residues. The CDR3 loop reads CASSFSGTEGNEQFF. In DNA form, the CDR3 reads TGTGCCAGCAGCTTTTCCGGGACAGAGGGGAATGAGCAGTTCTTC.